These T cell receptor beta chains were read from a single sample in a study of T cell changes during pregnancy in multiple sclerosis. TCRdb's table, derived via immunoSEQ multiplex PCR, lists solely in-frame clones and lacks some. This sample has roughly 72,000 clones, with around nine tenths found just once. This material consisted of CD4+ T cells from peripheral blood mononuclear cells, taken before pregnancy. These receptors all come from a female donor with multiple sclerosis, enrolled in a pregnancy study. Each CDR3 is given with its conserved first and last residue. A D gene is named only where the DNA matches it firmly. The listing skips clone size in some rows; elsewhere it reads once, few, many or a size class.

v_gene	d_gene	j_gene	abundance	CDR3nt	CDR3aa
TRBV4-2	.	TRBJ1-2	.	TGTGCCAGCAGCCAAGATCAATGGGGGATGGACTATTTTAACTATGGCTACACCTTC	CASSQDQWGMDYFNYGYTF
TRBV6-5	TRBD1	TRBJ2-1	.	TGTGCCAGCAGTTTCCTGGGACAGGGGATGTTGAATGAGCAGTTCTTC	CASSFLGQGMLNEQFF
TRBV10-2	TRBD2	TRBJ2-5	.	TGCGCCAGCAGTGAAATACTAGCGGGAGGGTCGAACTTC	CASSEILAGGSNF
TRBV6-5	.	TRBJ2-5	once	TGTGCCAGCAGTTGGCGTCGAGCAGGGGCGGGAGAGACCCAGTACTTC	CASSWRRAGAGETQYF
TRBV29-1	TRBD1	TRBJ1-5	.	TGCAGCGTCGCATCCGGGACAGGGAACAATCAGCCCCAGCATTTT	CSVASGTGNNQPQHF
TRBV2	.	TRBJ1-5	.	TGTGCCAGCAGTCCTTGGACGGGAGGGAATCAGCCCCAGCATTTT	CASSPWTGGNQPQHF
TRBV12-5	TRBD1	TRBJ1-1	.	TGTGCTAGTGGTTCTCAACAGGGGAGAAACACTGAAGCTTTCTTT	CASGSQQGRNTEAFF
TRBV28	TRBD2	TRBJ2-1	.	TGTGCCAGCAGTTCCCCGCGACTAGCGGGTTGGAATGAGCAGTTCTTC	CASSSPRLAGWNEQFF
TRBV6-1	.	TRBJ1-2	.	TGTGCCACCTCTGACCTAGAGAGGGGAGGTGGCTACACCTTC	CATSDLERGGGYTF
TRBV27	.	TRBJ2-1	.	TGTGCCAGCAGCCAGTCCGGGACTGGAGACAATGAGCAGTTCTTC	CASSQSGTGDNEQFF
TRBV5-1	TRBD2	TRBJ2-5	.	TGCGCCAGCAGCTTGGGGAGTCAGGGAGGGGCGGAGACCCAGTACTTC	CASSLGSQGGAETQYF
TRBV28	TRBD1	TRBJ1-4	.	TGTGCCACCAATGAACAGGGGACCGCAACTAATGAAAAACTGTTTTTT	CATNEQGTATNEKLFF
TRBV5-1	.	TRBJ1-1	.	TGCGCCAGCAGCCCCACCTCAGGGAACACTGAAGCTTTCTTT	CASSPTSGNTEAFF
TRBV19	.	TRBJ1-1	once	TGTGCCAGTAGTCCACACACAGAGAACACTGAAGCTTTCTTT	CASSPHTENTEAFF
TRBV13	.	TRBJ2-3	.	TGTGCCAGCAGCTTAGCTGGGGGGGCAGGGACAGATACGCAGTATTTT	CASSLAGGAGTDTQYF
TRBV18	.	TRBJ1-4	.	TGTGCCAGCTCACCCCCACCACTTCCCACAGGGATCGGAACTAATGAAAAACTGTTTTTT	CASSPPPLPTGIGTNEKLFF
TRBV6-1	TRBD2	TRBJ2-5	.	TGTGCCAGCAGTGAAGGACTAGCCGCGGAGACCCAGTACTTC	CASSEGLAAETQYF
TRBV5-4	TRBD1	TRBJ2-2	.	TGTGCCAGCAGCTTGGGGACAGGATTACTGTTTTTT	CASSLGTGLLFF
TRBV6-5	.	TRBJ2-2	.	TGTGCCAGCAGTTACAGCCTAGGGGTTGGTCCCGGGGAGCTGTTTTTT	CASSYSLGVGPGELFF
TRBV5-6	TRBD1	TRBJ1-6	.	TGTGCCAGCAGTCAAGGCCCGGGACAGGGGTTTTATTCACCCCTCCACTTT	CASSQGPGQGFYSPLHF
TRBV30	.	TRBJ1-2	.	TGTGCCTGGAGTGTTTCCGGTTATGGCTACACCTTC	CAWSVSGYGYTF
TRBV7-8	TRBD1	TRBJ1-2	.	TGTGCCAGCAGCCCCGGGGGTAGGGACAGGGCGGGCTACACCTTC	CASSPGGRDRAGYTF
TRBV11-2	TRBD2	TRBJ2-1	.	TGTGCCAGCAGCGCCGGACTAGCGGGAGGGCCAAGGGGGAATGAGCAGTTCTTC	CASSAGLAGGPRGNEQFF
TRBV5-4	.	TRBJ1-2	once	TGTGCCAGCAGCTTGGATTGGGCAGGGAATGGATTCGGCTACACCTTC	CASSLDWAGNGFGYTF
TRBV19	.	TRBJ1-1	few	TGTGCCAGTAGTATAGGAGGGAACACTGAAGCTTTCTTT	CASSIGGNTEAFF
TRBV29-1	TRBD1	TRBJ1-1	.	TGCAGCGCGGGACAGATGGTGAACACTGAAGCTTTCTTT	CSAGQMVNTEAFF
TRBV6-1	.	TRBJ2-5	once	TGTGCCAGCATAACAGGGCAGGGGGAGACCCAGTACTTC	CASITGQGETQYF
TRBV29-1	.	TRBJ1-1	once	TGCAGCGTTGGATCTACAGGATGGGGCACTGAAGCTTTCTTT	CSVGSTGWGTEAFF
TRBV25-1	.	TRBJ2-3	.	TGTGCCAGCAGTGCCCCCCACAGCCCTAGCACAGATACGCAGTATTTT	CASSAPHSPSTDTQYF
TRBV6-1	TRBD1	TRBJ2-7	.	TGTGCCAGCAGTGGGGACAGGAGAGGGCTTAGGGAGTACTTC	CASSGDRRGLREYF
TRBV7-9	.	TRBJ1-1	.	TGTGCCAGCGGAGGGGTACTAATGAACACTGAAGCTTTCTTT	CASGGVLMNTEAFF
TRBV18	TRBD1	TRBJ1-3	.	TGTGCCAGCTCTCCGCCCTACGACAGGGGAAAGGACACCATATATTTT	CASSPPYDRGKDTIYF
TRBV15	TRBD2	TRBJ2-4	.	TGTGCCACCAGCAGAGATCGTGCGGGACTATCTGGAGGGGCCAAAAACATTCAGTACTTC	CATSRDRAGLSGGAKNIQYF
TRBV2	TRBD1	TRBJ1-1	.	TGTGCCAGCAGCCTTGGACAGGGGAACACTGAAGCTTTCTTT	CASSLGQGNTEAFF
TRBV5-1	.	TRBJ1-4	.	TGCGCCAGCAGCTTGTCCAGGGGCATTGAAAAACTGTTTTTT	CASSLSRGIEKLFF
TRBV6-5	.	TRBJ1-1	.	TGTGCCAGCAGTTTGACAGGCACTGAAGCTTTCTTT	CASSLTGTEAFF
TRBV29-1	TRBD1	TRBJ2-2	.	TGCAGCGCTGACAGGGGGCCCGGGGAGCTGTTTTTT	CSADRGPGELFF
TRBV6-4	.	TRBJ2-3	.	TGTGCCAGCAGTGACGGTCCGCAGGGGGGTGATACGCAGTATTTT	CASSDGPQGGDTQYF
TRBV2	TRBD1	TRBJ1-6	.	TGTGCCAGCAAACAGGGGGCTTCTTATAATTCACCCCTCCACTTT	CASKQGASYNSPLHF
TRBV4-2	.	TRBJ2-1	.	TGTGCCAGCAGCCAAGACCGGGGATACAATGAGCAGTTCTTC	CASSQDRGYNEQFF
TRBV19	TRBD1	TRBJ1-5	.	TGTGCCAGTAGTATTGTGACAGGGGGCAATCAGCCCCAGCATTTT	CASSIVTGGNQPQHF
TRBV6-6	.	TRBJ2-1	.	TGTGCCAGCGGCCCGGGGGACTCTCCCTTTTTGCGGGAGCAGTTCTTC	CASGPGDSPFLREQFF
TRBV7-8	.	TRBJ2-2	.	TGTGCCAGCAACCAAAAGGCAGGGGAACACACCGGGGAGCTGTTTTTT	CASNQKAGEHTGELFF
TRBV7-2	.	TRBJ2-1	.	TGTGCCAGCAGCTTAGCGAAGGGGACCTACAATGAGCAGTTCTTC	CASSLAKGTYNEQFF
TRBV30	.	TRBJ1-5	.	TGTGCCTGGAGGAGCCGGGACACCAGCAACCAGCCCCAGCATTTT	CAWRSRDTSNQPQHF
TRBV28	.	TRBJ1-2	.	TGTGCCAGCAGCCCGCTGGGGGGTGGCTACACCTTC	CASSPLGGGYTF
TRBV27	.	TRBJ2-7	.	TGTGCCAGCCGCCCCGCGGGACAGTCGGCTTCCGAGCAGTACTTC	CASRPAGQSASEQYF
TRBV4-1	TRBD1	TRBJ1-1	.	TGCGCCAGCAGCCAAGATCGCGGACAGGGGAGGACTGAAGCTTTCTTT	CASSQDRGQGRTEAFF
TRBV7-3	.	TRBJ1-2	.	TGTGCCAGCAGCTTAGGCGGCAGAGCTAACTATGGCTACACCTTC	CASSLGGRANYGYTF
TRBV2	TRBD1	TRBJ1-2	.	TGTGCCAGCAGCGAGGACAGGTGGATGGGCTACACCTTC	CASSEDRWMGYTF
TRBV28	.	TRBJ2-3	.	TGTGCCAGCAGGACGCCTTCAGACTGGGATACGCAGTATTTT	CASRTPSDWDTQYF
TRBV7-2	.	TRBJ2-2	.	TGTGCCAGCAGCTTAGCGAGGACATACACCGGGGAGCTGTTTTTT	CASSLARTYTGELFF
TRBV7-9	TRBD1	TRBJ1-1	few	TGTGCCAGCAGCTCCAAACAGGGGAGGTTGAGCACTGAAGCTTTCTTT	CASSSKQGRLSTEAFF
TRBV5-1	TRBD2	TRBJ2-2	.	TGCGCCAGCAGCTTGACAGCGGGGGGCCCCGACACCGGGGAGCTGTTTTTT	CASSLTAGGPDTGELFF
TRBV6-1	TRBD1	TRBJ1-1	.	TGTGCCAGCAGGATGAAGACAGGGGAGGTCACTGAAGCTTTCTTT	CASRMKTGEVTEAFF
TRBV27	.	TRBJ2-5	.	TGTGCCAGCAGTTTCAGGGGAGACAGAATAGAGACCCAGTACTTC	CASSFRGDRIETQYF
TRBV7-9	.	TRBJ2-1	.	TGTGCCAGCAGCTACCTCAAACAGGGAAATGAGCAGTTCTTC	CASSYLKQGNEQFF